This record covers a single TCR beta chain. This specimen belongs to a study of technical replicates of blood from several donors. Produced via immunoSEQ multiplex PCR; TCRdb's table is partial and in-frame only. This sample has approximately 16,000 clones, with around nine tenths found just once. There are 15 residues in the CDR3. Germline assignment: CDR1 KGHSH and CDR2 LQKENI. J lost 4 bases, V lost 1 base, and 6 bases had no gene match. The rearrangement links TRBV18 to TRBJ1-1, with 7 bases lining up with TRBD1. The clonotype comes from a human donor in good health. Sequencing was performed on PBMCs. The CDR3 loop is CASSPQGARSTEAFF. Here the CDR3 DNA reads TGTGCCAGCTCACCACAGGGGGCGCGTAGCACTGAAGCTTTCTTT.